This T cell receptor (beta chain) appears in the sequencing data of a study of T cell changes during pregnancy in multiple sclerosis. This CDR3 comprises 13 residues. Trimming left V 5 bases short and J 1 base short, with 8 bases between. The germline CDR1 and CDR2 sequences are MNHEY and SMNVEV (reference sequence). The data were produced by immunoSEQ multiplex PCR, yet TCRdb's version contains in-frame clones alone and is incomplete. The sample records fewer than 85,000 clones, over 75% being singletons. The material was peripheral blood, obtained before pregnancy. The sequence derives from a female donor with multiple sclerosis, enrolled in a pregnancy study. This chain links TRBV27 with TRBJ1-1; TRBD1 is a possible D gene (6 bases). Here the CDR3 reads CASSPQGNTEAFF. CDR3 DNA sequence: TGTGCCAGCAGTCCACAGGGGAACACTGAAGCTTTCTTT.